A single sample is the source of the 5 T cell receptor beta chains below, sequenced in a study of PD-1 blockade in classical Hodgkin lymphoma. This sample's time point: cycle 4 day 1 (C4D1), after six to seven weeks of nivolumab. Relapse after autologous stem cell transplantation occurred in every patient, and brentuximab vedotin exposure varied. Generated by immunoSEQ multiplex PCR, the TCRdb table keeps only in-frame clones and is missing some. The data hold some 110,000 clones, with about nine tenths observed a single time. Material: peripheral blood mononuclear cells (PBMCs), obtained before the fourth cycle of nivolumab. These receptors originate from a human donor with classical Hodgkin lymphoma.

The chain carries TRBV12-5 and TRBJ1-1; no definite D call. V dropped 0 bases and J dropped 10 bases, with 12 bases sitting between them. The CDR3 length is 13 residues. CDR1 LGHNT and CDR2 FRNRAP come from the germline V gene. For the CDR3, the DNA is TGTGCTAGTGGTTTGGTCCCGAGCAGAGGAGCTTTCTTT. Protein sequence: CASGLVPSRGAFF.

This sequence joins TRBV18 and TRBJ2-3; D not certain. There are 15 residues in the CDR3. CDR1 is KGHSH and CDR2 is LQKENI in the germline V gene. Trimming removed 3 bases at V and 0 bases at J, with 10 bases between. CDR3 DNA: TGTGCCAGCTCACCTTACAGCACTAGCACAGATACGCAGTATTTT. Translating gives CASSPYSTSTDTQYF.

The chain employs TRBV10-1 and TRBJ2-2, with TRBD2 matching 10 bases. The ends lost 4 bases at V and 7 bases at J; junction bases unmatched: 9. Germline values: CDR1 WNHNN, CDR2 SYGVQD (reference sequence). CDR3 length: 16 amino acids. The CDR3 region has the DNA TGCGCCAGCAGTGGACTAGCGGGTACCCCGGGCGGGGAGCTGTTTTTT. Translated: CASSGLAGTPGGELFF.

This chain uses TRBV19 with TRBJ1-1; 9 bases line up with TRBD1. The germline V gene encodes CDR1 LNHDA and CDR2 SQIVND (reference sequence). After removal of 5 bases from V and 3 bases from J, the junction contained 1 base not matched to a gene. The length of the CDR3 is 13 residues. CDR3 bases: TGTGCCAGTAGTTGGGACAGGGACACTGAAGCTTTCTTT. This codes for CASSWDRDTEAFF.

The V and J genes are TRBV7-2 and TRBJ1-4; D not resolved. Germline values: CDR1 SGHTA, CDR2 FQGNSA. V was clipped by 1 base and J by 7 bases, with 16 bases between them. The CDR3 length is 16 residues. In nucleotides, the CDR3 is TGTGCCAGCAGCTTAGGCTCCAACCGACGAGGTGAAAAACTGTTTTTT. This sequence encodes CASSLGSNRRGEKLFF.